The rows below give T cell receptor beta chains drawn from one sample of a study of T cell responses to AZD1222 COVID-19 vaccine. Using immunoSEQ multiplex PCR, the repertoire was profiled, and TCRdb retains in-frame clones only, with some absent. The sample holds roughly 160,000 clones, approximately 91% seen once. The sequenced sample was peripheral blood, obtained on day 0 of AZD1222 vaccination. The origin of the receptors is an adult in good health. Both conserved end residues are part of each CDR3. D genes are given only for firm matches. Not every row has a clone size; where given, it reads once, few, many or a size class.

D gene: -; clone size: once; J gene: TRBJ2-7; V gene: TRBV6-5; CDR3 DNA: TGTGCCAGCAGTTACAGTGGGAGGTACGAGCAGTACTTC; CDR3 protein: CASSYSGRYEQYF
D gene: -; clone size: -; J gene: TRBJ2-3; V gene: TRBV10-1; CDR3 DNA: TGCGCCAGCAGTGAGTCGGCGGCAGGCACAGATACGCAGTATTTT; CDR3 protein: CASSESAAGTDTQYF
D gene: TRBD1; clone size: once; J gene: TRBJ2-5; V gene: TRBV6-5; CDR3 DNA: TGTGCCAGCAGAAGTTGGGGGACAGCTCAAGAGACCCAGTACTTC; CDR3 protein: CASRSWGTAQETQYF
D gene: -; clone size: -; J gene: TRBJ1-6; V gene: TRBV7-2; CDR3 DNA: TGTGCCAGCAGCTCCGGTGGGGCCAGCAATTCACCCCTCCACTTT; CDR3 protein: CASSSGGASNSPLHF
D gene: -; clone size: -; J gene: TRBJ1-1; V gene: TRBV7-2; CDR3 DNA: TGTGCCAGCAGCGTTCCGGGACGGCAGAACACTGAAGCTTTCTTT; CDR3 protein: CASSVPGRQNTEAFF
D gene: TRBD2; clone size: -; J gene: TRBJ2-3; V gene: TRBV14; CDR3 DNA: TGTGCCAGCAGCCCCCTGATAGCGGGAGGGCCTAGCGCAGATACGCAGTATTTT; CDR3 protein: CASSPLIAGGPSADTQYF
D gene: -; clone size: -; J gene: TRBJ1-2; V gene: TRBV6-2/TRBV6-3; CDR3 DNA: TGTGCCAGTAGTAACCCCGACGGACAAAGATATGGCTACACCTTC; CDR3 protein: CASSNPDGQRYGYTF
D gene: -; clone size: -; J gene: TRBJ2-5; V gene: TRBV9; CDR3 DNA: TGTGCCAGCAGCGGCAGGGTGAGCCAAGAGACCCAGTACTTC; CDR3 protein: CASSGRVSQETQYF
D gene: -; clone size: once; J gene: TRBJ2-4; V gene: TRBV27; CDR3 DNA: TGTGCCAGCAGTCACCCCCTCGGACACCGCGAGTTCCGTCGGAAGCTCAAAAACATTCAGTACTTC; CDR3 protein: CASSHPLGHREFRRKLKNIQYF
D gene: TRBD2; clone size: -; J gene: TRBJ2-1; V gene: TRBV7-3; CDR3 DNA: TGTGCCAGCAGCCCGGGGGGACTAGCAAATGAGCAGTTCTTC; CDR3 protein: CASSPGGLANEQFF
D gene: -; clone size: once; J gene: TRBJ2-1; V gene: TRBV7-2; CDR3 DNA: TGTGCCAGCAGCTTAGTGGGGGGTAGGAGCTCCTACAATGAGCAGTTCTTC; CDR3 protein: CASSLVGGRSSYNEQFF
D gene: -; clone size: -; J gene: TRBJ2-7; V gene: TRBV7-2; CDR3 DNA: TGTGCCAGCAGCTTAGCGTCCGGCGGGACGATCTACGAGCAGTACTTC; CDR3 protein: CASSLASGGTIYEQYF
D gene: -; clone size: -; J gene: TRBJ1-6; V gene: TRBV20-1; CDR3 DNA: TGCAGTGCTAGTCGACAGCGACCCTTCTCCTATAATTCACCCCTCCACTTT; CDR3 protein: CSASRQRPFSYNSPLHF
D gene: -; clone size: -; J gene: TRBJ2-1; V gene: TRBV5-4; CDR3 DNA: TGTGCCAGCAGCTTGGCCCTTAGGACCTCCTACAATGAGCAGTTCTTC; CDR3 protein: CASSLALRTSYNEQFF
D gene: -; clone size: -; J gene: TRBJ1-2; V gene: TRBV24-1; CDR3 DNA: TGTGCCACCAGTGATTTGGACGGAATCTATGGCTACACCTTC; CDR3 protein: CATSDLDGIYGYTF
D gene: TRBD2; clone size: -; J gene: TRBJ2-3; V gene: TRBV7-9; CDR3 DNA: TGTGCCCTTCCGGGACTAGGCCCAGATACGCAGTATTTT; CDR3 protein: CALPGLGPDTQYF
D gene: TRBD1; clone size: -; J gene: TRBJ1-4; V gene: TRBV10-3; CDR3 DNA: TGTGCCATCAGTGAAGGAGGACAGGGCTCTAATGAAAAACTGTTTTTT; CDR3 protein: CAISEGGQGSNEKLFF
D gene: -; clone size: -; J gene: TRBJ1-1; V gene: TRBV28; CDR3 DNA: TGTGCCAGCAGTTTAAATGAATTTCCCCAATTTTTT; CDR3 protein: CASSLNEFPQFF
D gene: -; clone size: -; J gene: TRBJ1-2; V gene: TRBV2; CDR3 DNA: TGTGCCAGCAAACGGGAAATCTATGGCTACACCTTC; CDR3 protein: CASKREIYGYTF
D gene: -; clone size: -; J gene: TRBJ1-4; V gene: TRBV24-1; CDR3 DNA: TGTGCCACCAGTCCAGGCGGCTCTGAAAAACTGTTTTTT; CDR3 protein: CATSPGGSEKLFF
D gene: -; clone size: -; J gene: TRBJ1-4; V gene: TRBV2; CDR3 DNA: TGTGCCAGCAAGGACAGTCCGAATGAAAAACTGTTTTTT; CDR3 protein: CASKDSPNEKLFF
D gene: -; clone size: -; J gene: TRBJ2-7; V gene: TRBV6-5; CDR3 DNA: TGTGCCAGCAGTTATCGGGCAGGCTCCCGGGACGAGCAGTACTTC; CDR3 protein: CASSYRAGSRDEQYF
D gene: -; clone size: once; J gene: TRBJ1-6; V gene: TRBV28; CDR3 DNA: TGTGCCAGCAGAACAGAAATTTATAATTCACCCCTCCACTTT; CDR3 protein: CASRTEIYNSPLHF
D gene: -; clone size: -; J gene: TRBJ1-2; V gene: TRBV7-9; CDR3 DNA: TGTGCCAGCAGCTTAGGGACAGTGCACTATGGCTACACCTTC; CDR3 protein: CASSLGTVHYGYTF
D gene: TRBD2; clone size: -; J gene: TRBJ2-1; V gene: TRBV2; CDR3 DNA: TGTGCCAGCCTCCTGGGACTAGCGGACAATGAGCAGTTCTTC; CDR3 protein: CASLLGLADNEQFF
D gene: TRBD1; clone size: once; J gene: TRBJ2-3; V gene: TRBV30; CDR3 DNA: TGTGCCTGGAGACTATACAGGGGGCGCAGGACAGATACGCAGTATTTT; CDR3 protein: CAWRLYRGRRTDTQYF
D gene: -; clone size: -; J gene: TRBJ2-3; V gene: TRBV7-9; CDR3 DNA: TGTGCCAGCTGTTTAGACAGCACAGATACGCAGTATTTT; CDR3 protein: CASCLDSTDTQYF
D gene: -; clone size: -; J gene: TRBJ2-7; V gene: TRBV27; CDR3 DNA: TGTGCCAGCAGTCCATTCAGACCAGGGTGGAACTCCTACGAGCAGTACTTC; CDR3 protein: CASSPFRPGWNSYEQYF
D gene: -; clone size: -; J gene: TRBJ1-1; V gene: TRBV10-2; CDR3 DNA: TGCGCCAGCAGTGAGACAGTTATGAACACTGAAGCTTTCTTT; CDR3 protein: CASSETVMNTEAFF
D gene: -; clone size: -; J gene: TRBJ1-3; V gene: TRBV30; CDR3 DNA: TGTGCCTGGAGTGTAGATGAGAACTCTGGAAACACCATATATTTT; CDR3 protein: CAWSVDENSGNTIYF
D gene: -; clone size: -; J gene: TRBJ1-6; V gene: TRBV9; CDR3 DNA: TGTGCCAGCAGCGTAGAGGCAGGGATGTTTTCACCCCTCCACTTT; CDR3 protein: CASSVEAGMFSPLHF
D gene: TRBD2; clone size: -; J gene: TRBJ2-3; V gene: TRBV7-3; CDR3 DNA: TGTGCCAGCAGCCCCACCGGGACTAGCGGAAATACGCAGTATTTT; CDR3 protein: CASSPTGTSGNTQYF
D gene: TRBD1; clone size: -; J gene: TRBJ2-5; V gene: TRBV7-9; CDR3 DNA: TGTGCCAGCAGCCCACTTCCGGGACAGGGAGGGACCCAGTACTTC; CDR3 protein: CASSPLPGQGGTQYF
D gene: -; clone size: -; J gene: TRBJ2-7; V gene: TRBV10-3; CDR3 DNA: TGTGCCATCAGCCAGCAGGGGTCCTACGAGCAGTACTTC; CDR3 protein: CAISQQGSYEQYF
D gene: -; clone size: -; J gene: TRBJ1-1; V gene: TRBV19; CDR3 DNA: TGTGCCAGTAGTTACGGAGTGAACACTGAAGCTTTCTTT; CDR3 protein: CASSYGVNTEAFF
D gene: -; clone size: -; J gene: TRBJ1-1; V gene: TRBV7-2; CDR3 DNA: TGTGCCAGCAGCCAATCAGGGCGGGGGCGAAGCACTGAAGCTTTCTTT; CDR3 protein: CASSQSGRGRSTEAFF
D gene: -; clone size: few; J gene: TRBJ1-4; V gene: TRBV4-2; CDR3 DNA: TGTGCCAGCAGCCAAGATATAGTGGCTGAAAAACTGTTTTTT; CDR3 protein: CASSQDIVAEKLFF
D gene: TRBD1; clone size: -; J gene: TRBJ2-1; V gene: TRBV19; CDR3 DNA: TGTGCCAGTAGACAGGGGATGGGCAATGAGCAGTTCTTC; CDR3 protein: CASRQGMGNEQFF
D gene: TRBD1; clone size: -; J gene: TRBJ2-1; V gene: TRBV9; CDR3 DNA: TGTGCCAGCAGCTTATCCCCGGGACAGGGGAATGAGCAGTTCTTC; CDR3 protein: CASSLSPGQGNEQFF
D gene: TRBD1; clone size: few; J gene: TRBJ1-2; V gene: TRBV27; CDR3 DNA: TGTGCCAGCAGTTTCGGGGGGACAGGGAACGGCTACACCTTC; CDR3 protein: CASSFGGTGNGYTF
D gene: -; clone size: -; J gene: TRBJ2-2; V gene: TRBV7-6; CDR3 DNA: TGTGCCAGCAGCTTAGCGCAGGACTTCACCGGGGAGCTGTTTTTT; CDR3 protein: CASSLAQDFTGELFF
D gene: TRBD1; clone size: -; J gene: TRBJ2-7; V gene: TRBV6-5; CDR3 DNA: TGTGCCAGCAGGACAGGGGGCGCGGAGTACGAGCAGTACTTC; CDR3 protein: CASRTGGAEYEQYF
D gene: TRBD1; clone size: -; J gene: TRBJ2-7; V gene: TRBV5-6; CDR3 DNA: TGTGCCAGCAGCTCGAAAAACAGGGGCTACGAGCAGTACTTC; CDR3 protein: CASSSKNRGYEQYF
D gene: -; clone size: -; J gene: TRBJ1-1; V gene: TRBV19; CDR3 DNA: TGTGCCAGTAGGCTAGCGGGCACTGAAGCTTTCTTT; CDR3 protein: CASRLAGTEAFF
D gene: TRBD1; clone size: -; J gene: TRBJ1-5; V gene: TRBV27; CDR3 DNA: TGTGCCAGCAGTAAAGGGACAGGGAATCAGCCCCAGCATTTT; CDR3 protein: CASSKGTGNQPQHF
D gene: -; clone size: -; J gene: TRBJ2-7; V gene: TRBV5-1; CDR3 DNA: TGCGCCAGCAGCTTGGGCGGGGGCAGATCTTACGAGCAGTACTTC; CDR3 protein: CASSLGGGRSYEQYF
D gene: -; clone size: few; J gene: TRBJ1-1; V gene: TRBV6-5; CDR3 DNA: TGTGCCAGCAGTTATGGGGGCAACACTGAAGCTTTCTTT; CDR3 protein: CASSYGGNTEAFF
D gene: -; clone size: -; J gene: TRBJ2-7; V gene: TRBV12-3/TRBV12-4; CDR3 DNA: TGTGCCAGCAGTTTGGGATACGAGCAGTACTTC; CDR3 protein: CASSLGYEQYF
D gene: TRBD1; clone size: -; J gene: TRBJ1-4; V gene: TRBV28; CDR3 DNA: TGTGCCAGCATGGACAGGGAAGGTTTCCTCGAAAAACTGTTTTTT; CDR3 protein: CASMDREGFLEKLFF
D gene: -; clone size: -; J gene: TRBJ2-7; V gene: TRBV18; CDR3 DNA: TGTGCCAGCTCCCCACGGCTTTCCGGAACCTACGAGCAGTACTTC; CDR3 protein: CASSPRLSGTYEQYF
D gene: TRBD1; clone size: -; J gene: TRBJ2-7; V gene: TRBV10-3; CDR3 DNA: TGTGCCATCAGTGACCTGGGACAGGGGCCCTACGAGCAGTACTTC; CDR3 protein: CAISDLGQGPYEQYF